The 10 T cell receptor beta chains below all came from one sample that was sequenced in a study of human T cells and chemical hapten exposure. Time point meaning: patch test 3, about 24 weeks after DPC sensitization. Treatment of the sample: therapeutic diphenylcyclopropenone sensitization with weekly scalp DPC. TCRdb re-called the RACE reads with MiXCR, one entry per CDR3 protein. The sample lists 95,000 to 150,000 distinct CDR3 sequences, approximately 10% occurring once. Source: whole blood, taken in connection with sensitization to the hapten diphenylcyclopropenone (DPC). The receptor set was obtained from a woman in her fifties or sixties with alopecia areata. Some clones in this sample may be carry-over from other donors' samples.

This clonotype was seen many times. V gene TRBV7-9 combines with J gene TRBJ2-1; D is undetermined. The CDR3 contains 12 residues. The V and J ends lost 5 bases and 8 bases respectively, with 10 bases between them. Germline CDR1 SEHNR, CDR2 FQNEAQ (reference sequence). This CDR3 reads CASSGLKHEQFF. In nucleotides, the CDR3 is TGTGCCAGCAGCGGCCTCAAGCATGAGCAGTTCTTC.

This clonotype was seen many times. The genes are TRBV29-1 and TRBJ2-1; D remains ambiguous. Trimming pared 4 bases from V and 0 bases from J, leaving 4 bases between. From germline, CDR1 is SQVTM and CDR2 ANQGSEA. The CDR3 runs 12 residues. Written as DNA, the CDR3 is TGCAGCGTTGGACGCTCCTACAATGAGCAGTTCTTC. Amino acid sequence: CSVGRSYNEQFF.

This chain uses TRBV4-1 with TRBJ1-4, with TRBD1 as a possible D gene (5 bases). The CDR3 sequence is 14 residues long. CDR1 and CDR2 (germline): MGHRA, YSYEKL. Deletions cut 0 bases from V and 8 bases from J, with 10 bases between. The CDR3 sequence: CASSQDRAGEKLFF. The CDR3 nucleotides read TGCGCCAGCAGCCAAGACAGGGCGGGGGAAAAACTGTTTTTT.

The chain uses TRBV3-1 and TRBJ2-3; D remains unclear. The V end was cut by 3 bases, the J end by 0 bases, with 7 bases between. Per germline, CDR1 LGHDT and CDR2 YNNKEL (reference sequence). This CDR3 is built from 14 residues. The CDR3 DNA reads as TGTGCCAGCAGCCACGGGCTCAGCACAGATACGCAGTATTTT. Encoded protein: CASSHGLSTDTQYF.

In this sample, this clonotype turned up a few times. V usage is TRBV18 and J usage is TRBJ2-6; possibly TRBD1 or TRBD2 for D (5 bases each). V lost 3 bases to trimming and J lost 0 bases, with 15 bases between them. The germline gives CDR1 KGHSH, CDR2 LQKENI. CDR3 length: 18 amino acids. In DNA form, the CDR3 reads TGTGCCAGCTCACCGGCCGGGACGCCCGGCTCTGGGGCCAACGTCCTGACTTTC. It codes for CASSPAGTPGSGANVLTF.

Only a few counts were recorded for this clonotype. The V gene is TRBV21-1, the J gene TRBJ2-7; the table's D call, TRBD2, was not checked against the DNA. TRBV21-1 is tagged as a pseudogene. The CDR3 is made up of 18 amino acids. The CDR3 nucleotides read TGTGCCAGCAGCCCGAAAACTTTGACTAGCCACACCGTCTACGAGCAGTACTTC. This sequence encodes CASSPKTLTSHTVYEQYF.

This clonotype was detected ten times or more. This rearrangement joins TRBV20-1 to TRBJ2-1; D ambiguous. CDR3 length: 10 residues. Germline V CDR1 and CDR2: DFQATT, SNEGSKA (reference sequence). The V and J ends lost 2 bases and 5 bases respectively, with 1 base between them. The CDR3 DNA follows: TGCAGTGCTAGAAACAATGAGCAGTTCTTC. Its translation is CSARNNEQFF.

This clonotype has more than one count but fewer than ten. V gene TRBV7-2 combines with J gene TRBJ1-1, with 7 bases identical to TRBD1. The CDR3 spans 14 residues. Per germline, CDR1 SGHTA and CDR2 FQGNSA. J gave up 1 base and V 3 bases, and 2 bases lay outside the gene matches. CDR3 bases: TGTGCCAGCAGCTTGGAGGGGGCGAACACTGAAGCTTTCTTT. Translation gives CASSLEGANTEAFF.

This clonotype occurred many times. V gene TRBV5-5 combines with J gene TRBJ2-3, with TRBD2 matching 8 bases. The V gene end was trimmed by 4 bases and the J gene end by 4 bases; junction bases not matched to a gene: 5. Germline lookup yields CDR1 SGHKS and CDR2 YYEKEE (reference sequence). The CDR3 extends over 14 amino acids. The CDR3 region is CASSRTSFPDTQYF. CDR3 coding DNA: TGTGCCAGCAGCCGGACTAGCTTCCCAGATACGCAGTATTTT.

This CDR3 is CASSLNGGYYEQYF. The CDR3 region has the DNA TGCGCCAGCAGCTTGAACGGGGGCTACTACGAGCAGTACTTC. The J gene is TRBJ2-7, the V gene TRBV5-1; D is tentatively TRBD1 or TRBD2 (6 bases each). V lost 1 base and J lost 3, with 11 bases in between. Looked up from germline, CDR1 is SGHRS and CDR2 is YFSETQ. The CDR3 spans 14 residues. Together with reference TRBV5-1 and TRBJ2-7, the CDR3 gives the full variable domain: KAGVTQTPRYLIKTRGQQVTLSCSPISGHRSVSWYQQTPGQGLQFLFEYFSETQRNKGNFPGRFSGRQFSNSRSEMNVSTLELGDSALYLCASSLNGGYYEQYFGPGTRLTVT.